This entry features one TCR beta chain sequence. The antigen is unknown. V shed 2 bases and J shed 0 bases, with 8 bases lying between them. The CDR3 length is 13 residues. The germline V gene has CDR1 GTSNPN and CDR2 SVGIG (reference sequence). These data come from a study of shared clonotypes between healthy human individuals. Sequencing was at deep level. The authors distributed each subset's genomic DNA evenly over several immunoSEQ plates. This table comes from immunoSEQ multiplex PCR, and its TCRdb copy is limited to in-frame clones, with some not included. The table records some 92,000 clones, 40% to 55% of them present only once. Findings of the study overall: Blood was the only sampled material, and tissue repertoires likely differ.

Donors, without exception, were Caucasian adults residing in Nashville, Tennessee. The chain has TRBV30 and TRBJ2-7, with D hard to call. Input material: PBMCs. The sequence was obtained from a woman aged 40-49 years in good health. Some clones in this sample may be carry-over from other donors' samples. CDR3 nucleotides: TGTGCCTGGAGTCGGACGGACTCCTACGAGCAGTACTTC. It yields the protein CAWSRTDSYEQYF.